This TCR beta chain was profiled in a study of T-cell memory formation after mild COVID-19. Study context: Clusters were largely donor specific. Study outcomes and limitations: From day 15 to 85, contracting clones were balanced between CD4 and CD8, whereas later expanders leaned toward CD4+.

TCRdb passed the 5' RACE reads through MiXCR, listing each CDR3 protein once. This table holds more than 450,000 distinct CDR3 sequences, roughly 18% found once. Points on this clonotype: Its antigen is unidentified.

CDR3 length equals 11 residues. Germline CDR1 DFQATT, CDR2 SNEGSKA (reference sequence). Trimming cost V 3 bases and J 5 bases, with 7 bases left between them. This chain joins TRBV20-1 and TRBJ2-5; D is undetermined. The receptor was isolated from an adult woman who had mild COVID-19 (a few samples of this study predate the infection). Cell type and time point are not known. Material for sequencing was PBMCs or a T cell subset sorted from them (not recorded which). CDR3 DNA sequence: TGCAGTGCTAGGGACGATGAGACCCAGTACTTC. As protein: CSARDDETQYF.